These T cell receptor beta chains were read from a single sample in a study of blood T cell repertoires in COVID-19. Produced via immunoSEQ multiplex PCR; TCRdb's table is partial and in-frame only. Counted here are 250,000 to 350,000 clones, roughly 88% occurring once; the ten biggest clones make up 5.5% to 8.5%. Sequenced sample: peripheral blood. The receptors stem from a woman in her thirties who had recovered from COVID-19. Both conserved end residues are trimmed from each CDR3.

V: TRBV4-2; J: TRBJ1-4; CDR3: ASSPSGEGINEKLF
V: TRBV28; J: TRBJ2-2; CDR3: ASSPQGQGNTGELF
V: TRBV2; J: TRBJ2-5; CDR3: ASSESAWRQETQY
V: TRBV12-5; J: TRBJ2-7; CDR3: ASEPTGVDSL
V: TRBV28; J: TRBJ2-3; CDR3: ASSSTRTSTDTQY
V: TRBV7-9; J: TRBJ2-7; CDR3: ASRWGGYEQY
V: TRBV9; J: TRBJ2-3; CDR3: ASSPLEDTQY
V: TRBV5-1; J: TRBJ1-2; CDR3: ASSVGQAKGHGYT
V: TRBV4-1; J: TRBJ2-5; CDR3: ASSQARTETQY
V: TRBV14; J: TRBJ1-2; CDR3: ASSDDRGARSYGYT
V: TRBV30; J: TRBJ1-1; CDR3: AWSVLSLPSHFAFEAF
V: TRBV29-1; J: TRBJ1-2; CDR3: SVNFGGDKEGYT
V: TRBV7-2; J: TRBJ2-7; CDR3: ASSLVSGGSYEQY
V: TRBV6-5; J: TRBJ1-6; CDR3: ASSYTGQYNSPLH
V: TRBV6-5; J: TRBJ1-1; CDR3: ASSDRASEAF
V: TRBV6-5; J: TRBJ2-1; CDR3: ASRPGTGLDNEQF
V: TRBV4-1; J: TRBJ1-6; CDR3: ASSPILPGARGDSPLH
V: TRBV6-2/TRBV6-3; J: TRBJ2-7; CDR3: ASSIAGTGSYEQY
V: TRBV7-3; J: TRBJ1-2; CDR3: ASSRDRGGDGYT
V: TRBV7-2; J: TRBJ1-1; CDR3: ASSHPEAWGRTEAF
V: TRBV9; J: TRBJ2-2; CDR3: ASSVQGSNTGELF
V: TRBV7-9; J: TRBJ1-4; CDR3: ASTLGQGREKLF
V: TRBV28; J: TRBJ2-2; CDR3: ASSGPGQGASGELF
V: TRBV5-1; J: TRBJ2-6; CDR3: ASSLTGTGANVLT
V: TRBV27; J: TRBJ1-2; CDR3: ASSSGQQYNYGYT
V: TRBV19; J: TRBJ2-5; CDR3: ASSVAGTGKETQY
V: TRBV10-3; J: TRBJ1-4; CDR3: AISVDSGVKLF
V: TRBV6-2/TRBV6-3; J: TRBJ1-1; CDR3: ASSYQMNTEAF
V: TRBV30; J: TRBJ2-1; CDR3: AWQTGGYYNEQF
V: TRBV19; J: TRBJ1-5; CDR3: ASSIDRQGANQPQH
V: TRBV18; J: TRBJ2-1; CDR3: ASSLETRNNEQF
V: TRBV5-1; J: TRBJ2-2; CDR3: ASSLVPGGGGNTGELF
V: TRBV28; J: TRBJ1-1; CDR3: ASSPPSQSAEAF
V: TRBV7-6; J: TRBJ1-1; CDR3: ASSLKGQGGTEAF
V: TRBV20-1; J: TRBJ1-1; CDR3: SARETVEAF
V: TRBV4-3; J: TRBJ1-5; CDR3: ASSQGVSGGNQPQH
V: TRBV7-3; J: TRBJ1-6; CDR3: ASSLRQGESPLH
V: TRBV2; J: TRBJ1-2; CDR3: ASIMEGRGGYT
V: TRBV14; J: TRBJ1-3; CDR3: ASSPRRASGNTIY
V: TRBV5-5; J: TRBJ1-1; CDR3: ASSPIDRTSAF
V: TRBV3-1/TRBV3-2; J: TRBJ2-2; CDR3: ASSQGGRIGELF
V: TRBV5-1; J: TRBJ1-4; CDR3: ASSLAGHSNEKLF
V: TRBV5-1; J: TRBJ2-5; CDR3: ASSRGLGDLETQY
V: TRBV14; J: TRBJ1-2; CDR3: ASSQSSLSGYT
V: TRBV6-6; J: TRBJ2-1; CDR3: ASRQTGTSGGNEQF
V: TRBV19; J: TRBJ2-1; CDR3: ASRRAQTGSYNEQF
V: TRBV3-1/TRBV3-2; J: TRBJ1-3; CDR3: ASSDQQGNTIY
V: TRBV28; J: TRBJ2-7; CDR3: ASSPPGDKLYEQY
V: TRBV7-2; J: TRBJ2-2; CDR3: ASSLWTTNPGELF
V: TRBV19; J: TRBJ1-2; CDR3: ASSIGPGLSDGYT
V: TRBV5-1; J: TRBJ2-7; CDR3: ASSLGTGGHEQY
V: TRBV5-1; J: TRBJ2-1; CDR3: ASSSTGKQF
V: TRBV7-9; J: TRBJ1-2; CDR3: ASSLPAGAGGYT
V: TRBV4-1; J: TRBJ2-7; CDR3: ASSQDPKSGSYEQY